The present entry profiles one TCR beta chain with its context. The record originates from a study of blood T cell repertoires in COVID-19. Study-level information: Acute-phase and convalescent COVID-19 samples originated in the United States, Italy and Spain.

The ends were cut back, 4 bases at V and 0 bases at J, with 7 bases in the middle. CDR3 length: 13 residues. Germline V gene sequence: CDR1 SGHVS, CDR2 FQNEAQ. This table comes from immunoSEQ multiplex PCR, and its TCRdb copy is limited to in-frame clones, with some not included. Of approximately 70,000 clones detected, roughly 84% appear once; the ten largest clones hold about 6.6%. This receptor was obtained from a man aged 45-60 years with active COVID-19. Source material: peripheral blood. The gene calls are TRBV7-8 and TRBJ2-7; no clear D gene. For the CDR3, the DNA is TGTGCCAGCAGCTCTGCGAGCTCCTACGAGCAGTACTTC. Amino acids: CASSSASSYEQYF.